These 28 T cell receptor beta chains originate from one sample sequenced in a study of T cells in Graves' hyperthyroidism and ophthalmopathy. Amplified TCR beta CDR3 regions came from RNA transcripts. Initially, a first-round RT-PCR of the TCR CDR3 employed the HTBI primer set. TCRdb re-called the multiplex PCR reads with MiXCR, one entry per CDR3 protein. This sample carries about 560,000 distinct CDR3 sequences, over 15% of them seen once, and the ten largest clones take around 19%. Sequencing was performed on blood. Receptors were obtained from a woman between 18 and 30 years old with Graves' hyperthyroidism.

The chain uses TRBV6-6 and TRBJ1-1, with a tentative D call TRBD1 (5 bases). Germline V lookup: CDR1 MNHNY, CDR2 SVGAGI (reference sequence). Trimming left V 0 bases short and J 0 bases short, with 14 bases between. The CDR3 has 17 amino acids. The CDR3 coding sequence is TGTGCCAGCAGTTACTCGCATCAGGGATTCATGAACACTGAAGCTTTCTTT. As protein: CASSYSHQGFMNTEAFF.

For the CDR3, the DNA is TGCAGTGCCCCTAGCGGAGGTCTGAACAATGAGCAGTTCTTC. Its translation is CSAPSGGLNNEQFF. The chain couples TRBV20-1 to TRBJ2-1; 7 nucleotides agree with TRBD2. CDR1 is DFQATT, CDR2 SNEGSKA, per germline (reference sequence). J lost 5 bases, V lost 6 bases, and 10 bases had no gene match. This CDR3 has 14 residues.

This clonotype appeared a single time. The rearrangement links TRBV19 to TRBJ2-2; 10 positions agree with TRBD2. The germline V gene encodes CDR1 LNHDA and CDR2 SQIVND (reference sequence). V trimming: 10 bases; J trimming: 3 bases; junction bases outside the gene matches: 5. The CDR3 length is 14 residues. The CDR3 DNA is TGTGCCACCCTCGGACTAGCGGACACCGGGGAGCTGTTTTTT. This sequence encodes CATLGLADTGELFF.

The CDR3: CSANPLGGWTEAFF. The CDR3, as DNA: TGCAGTGCTAACCCCCTAGGGGGGTGGACTGAAGCTTTCTTT. The chain recombines TRBV20-1 with TRBJ1-1; possible D gene TRBD1, 6 bases. The CDR3 loop spans 14 amino acids. The germline V and J ends were trimmed by 4 bases and 5 bases, with 17 bases remaining between them. Germline assignment: CDR1 DFQATT and CDR2 SNEGSKA (reference sequence).

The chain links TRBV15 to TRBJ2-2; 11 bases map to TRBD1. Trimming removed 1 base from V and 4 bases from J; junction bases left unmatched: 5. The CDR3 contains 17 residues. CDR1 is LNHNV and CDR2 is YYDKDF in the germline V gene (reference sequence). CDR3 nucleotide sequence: TGTGCCACCAGCAGAGGCTCCGGGACAGGGGGCACCGGGGAGCTGTTTTTT. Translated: CATSRGSGTGGTGELFF.

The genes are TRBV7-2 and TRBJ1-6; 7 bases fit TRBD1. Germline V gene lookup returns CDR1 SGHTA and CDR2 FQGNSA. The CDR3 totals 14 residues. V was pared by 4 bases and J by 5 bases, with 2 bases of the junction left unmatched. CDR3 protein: CASSSTGDNSPLHF. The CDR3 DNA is TGTGCCAGCAGCTCAACAGGGGATAATTCACCCCTCCACTTT.

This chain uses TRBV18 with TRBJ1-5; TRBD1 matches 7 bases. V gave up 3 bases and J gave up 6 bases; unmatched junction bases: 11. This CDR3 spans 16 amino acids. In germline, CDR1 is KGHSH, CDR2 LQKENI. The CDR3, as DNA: TGTGCCAGCTCACCGAAAGACAGGGCAGGGAGTCAGCCCCAGCATTTT. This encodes CASSPKDRAGSQPQHF.

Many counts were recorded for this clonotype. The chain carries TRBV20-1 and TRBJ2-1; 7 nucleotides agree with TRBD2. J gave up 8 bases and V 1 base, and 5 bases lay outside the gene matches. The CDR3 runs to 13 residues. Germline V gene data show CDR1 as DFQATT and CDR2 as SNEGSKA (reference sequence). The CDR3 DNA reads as TGCAGTGCTAGAGGCGGGAGACGGGATGAGCAGTTCTTC. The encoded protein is CSARGGRRDEQFF.

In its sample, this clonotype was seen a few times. The CDR3 nucleotides read TGTGCCAGCAGATACAGGGGAGGGGGAGAGACCCAGTACTTC. This gives the protein CASRYRGGGETQYF. This chain joins TRBV2 and TRBJ2-5; D possibly matches TRBD1 or TRBD2 (7 bases each). The V and J ends lost 6 bases and 4 bases respectively, with 15 bases between them. Germline values: CDR1 SNHLY, CDR2 FYNNEI. This CDR3 is 14 amino acids long. The variable domain in full, completed from reference TRBV2 and TRBJ2-5, reads EPEVTQTPSHQVTQMGQEVILRCVPISNHLYFYWYRQILGQKVEFLVSFYNNEISEKSEIFDDQFSVERPDGSNFTLKIRSTKLEDSAMYFCASRYRGGGETQYFGPGTRLLVL.

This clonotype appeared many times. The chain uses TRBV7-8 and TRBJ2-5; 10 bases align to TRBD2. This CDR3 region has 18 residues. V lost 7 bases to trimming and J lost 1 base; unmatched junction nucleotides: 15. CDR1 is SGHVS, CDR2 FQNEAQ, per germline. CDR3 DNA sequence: TGTGCCAGCAACCAAGGCGGGCTAGCGGGGGTTATCCAAGAGACCCAGTACTTC. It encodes CASNQGGLAGVIQETQYF.

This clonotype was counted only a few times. The CDR3: CSVRTSGILTDTQYF. Written as DNA, the CDR3 is TGCAGCGTAAGGACTAGCGGGATTCTCACAGATACGCAGTATTTT. The chain employs TRBV29-1 and TRBJ2-3; 12 bases match TRBD2. This CDR3 region has 15 residues. Germline V CDR1 and CDR2: SQVTM, ANQGSEA. Losses at the gene ends were 6 bases for V and 2 bases for J; bases not matched to a gene: 6.

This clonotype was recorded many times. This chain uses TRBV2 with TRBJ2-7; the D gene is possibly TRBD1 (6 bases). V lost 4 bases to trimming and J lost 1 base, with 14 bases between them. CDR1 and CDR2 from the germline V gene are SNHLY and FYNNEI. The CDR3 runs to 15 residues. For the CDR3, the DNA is TGTGCCAGCAGTGCCTTCACGGACAGTTCCTACGAGCAGTACTTC. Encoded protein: CASSAFTDSSYEQYF.

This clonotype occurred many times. CDR3 in amino acids: CASSLEGHNYGYTF. The DNA of the CDR3 is TGCGCCAGCAGCTTGGAGGGACACAACTATGGCTACACCTTC. The V and J genes are TRBV5-1 and TRBJ1-2; D may be TRBD1 (6 bases). Germline CDR1 and CDR2: SGHRS and YFSETQ. Trimming took off 0 bases at V and 2 bases at J, with 8 bases between the two ends. The CDR3 covers 14 residues.

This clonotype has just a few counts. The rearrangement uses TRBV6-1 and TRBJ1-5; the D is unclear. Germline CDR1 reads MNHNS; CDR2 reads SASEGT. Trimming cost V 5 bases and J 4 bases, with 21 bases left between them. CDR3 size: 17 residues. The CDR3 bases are TGTGCCAGCAGTCCTCTCGGGTCAGGCCAAGGGAATCAGCCCCAGCATTTT. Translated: CASSPLGSGQGNQPQHF.

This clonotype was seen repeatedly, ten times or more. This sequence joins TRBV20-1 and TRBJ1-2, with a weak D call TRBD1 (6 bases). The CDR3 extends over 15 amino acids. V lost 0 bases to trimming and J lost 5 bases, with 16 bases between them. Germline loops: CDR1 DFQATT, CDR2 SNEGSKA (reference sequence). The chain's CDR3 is CSARENVGGQYGYTF. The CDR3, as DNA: TGCAGTGCTAGAGAAAATGTTGGGGGGCAGTATGGCTACACCTTC.

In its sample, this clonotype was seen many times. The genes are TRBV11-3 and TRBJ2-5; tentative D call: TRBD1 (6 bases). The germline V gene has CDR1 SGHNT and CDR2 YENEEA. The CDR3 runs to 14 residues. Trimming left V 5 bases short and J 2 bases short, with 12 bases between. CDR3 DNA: TGTGCCAGCAGCCTGACAGGCATACAAGAGACCCAGTACTTC. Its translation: CASSLTGIQETQYF.

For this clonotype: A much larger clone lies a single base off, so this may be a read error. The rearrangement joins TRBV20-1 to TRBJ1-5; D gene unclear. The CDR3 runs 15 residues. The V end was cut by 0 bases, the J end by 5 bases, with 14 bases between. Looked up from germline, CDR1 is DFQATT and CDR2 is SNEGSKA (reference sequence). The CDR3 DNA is TGCAGTGCTAGAGATGGCGGGGAGGGCGATCAGCCCCAGCATTTT. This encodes CSARDGGEGDQPQHF.

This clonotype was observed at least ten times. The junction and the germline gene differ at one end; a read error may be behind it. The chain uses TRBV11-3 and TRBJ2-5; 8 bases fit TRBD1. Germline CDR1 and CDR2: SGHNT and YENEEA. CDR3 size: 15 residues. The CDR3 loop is CASSSQGAGGETQYF. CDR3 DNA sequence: TGTGCCAGTAGCTCTCAGGGGGCAGGAGGAGAGACCCAGTACTTC.

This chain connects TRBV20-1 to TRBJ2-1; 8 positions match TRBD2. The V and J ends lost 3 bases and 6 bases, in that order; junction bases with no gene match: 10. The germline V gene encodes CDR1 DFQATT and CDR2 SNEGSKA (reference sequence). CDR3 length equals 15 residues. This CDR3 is CSARTERESVNEQFF. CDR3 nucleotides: TGCAGTGCTAGGACCGAGCGGGAGAGCGTCAATGAGCAGTTCTTC.

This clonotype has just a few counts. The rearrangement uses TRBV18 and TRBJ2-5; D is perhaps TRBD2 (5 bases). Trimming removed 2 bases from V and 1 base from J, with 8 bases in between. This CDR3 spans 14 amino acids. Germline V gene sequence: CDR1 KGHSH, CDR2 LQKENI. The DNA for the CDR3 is TGTGCCAGCTCACCAGTCGCGGGCCAAGAGACCCAGTACTTC. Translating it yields CASSPVAGQETQYF. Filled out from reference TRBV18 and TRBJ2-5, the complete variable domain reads NAGVMQNPRHLVRRRGQEARLRCSPMKGHSHVYWYRQLPEEGLKFMVYLQKENIIDESGMPKERFSAEFPKEGPSILRIQQVVRGDSAAYFCASSPVAGQETQYFGPGTRLLVL.

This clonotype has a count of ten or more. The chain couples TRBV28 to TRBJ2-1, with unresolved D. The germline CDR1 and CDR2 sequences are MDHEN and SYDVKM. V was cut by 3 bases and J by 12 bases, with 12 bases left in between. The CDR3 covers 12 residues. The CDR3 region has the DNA TGTGCCAGCAGTTTTCGGCTATCTTTGCAGTTCTTC. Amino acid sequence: CASSFRLSLQFF.

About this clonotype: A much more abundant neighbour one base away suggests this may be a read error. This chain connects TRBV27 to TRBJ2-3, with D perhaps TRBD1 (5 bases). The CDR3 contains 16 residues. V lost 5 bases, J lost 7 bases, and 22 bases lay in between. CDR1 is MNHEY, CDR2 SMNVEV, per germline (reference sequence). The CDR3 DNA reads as TGTGCCAGCAGTGAAGCGCCTCAGGGTAACTCATATACGCAGTATTTT. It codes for CASSEAPQGNSYTQYF.

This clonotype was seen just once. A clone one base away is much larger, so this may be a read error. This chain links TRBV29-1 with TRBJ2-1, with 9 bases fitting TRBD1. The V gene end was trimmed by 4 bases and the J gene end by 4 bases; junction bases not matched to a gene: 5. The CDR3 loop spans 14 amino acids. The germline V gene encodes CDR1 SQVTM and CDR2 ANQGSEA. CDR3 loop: CSVVWDRVYNEQFF. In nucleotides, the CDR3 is TGCAGCGTTGTCTGGGACAGGGTGTACAATGAGCAGTTCTTC.

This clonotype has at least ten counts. The CDR3 DNA sequence: TGTGCCAGCAGTCAATCCCTATGGGACGAGCAGTACTTC. Translation: CASSQSLWDEQYF. The chain carries TRBV6-2 or TRBV6-3 and TRBJ2-7, with unresolved D. Germline loops: CDR1 MNHEY, CDR2 SVGEGT. CDR3 length: 13 residues. The V and J ends lost 5 bases and 5 bases respectively, with 13 bases between them.

CDR3 DNA sequence: TGTGCCAGTAGTATTGGTGTCGGGACTAGCCGGGTCTACGAGCAGTACTTC. Its translation: CASSIGVGTSRVYEQYF. V and J are TRBV19 and TRBJ2-7, with 9 bases aligning to TRBD2. V shed 3 bases, J shed 3 bases, and the junction held 12 bases outside the gene matches. Germline V gene data show CDR1 as LNHDA and CDR2 as SQIVND (reference sequence). The CDR3 is 17 residues long.

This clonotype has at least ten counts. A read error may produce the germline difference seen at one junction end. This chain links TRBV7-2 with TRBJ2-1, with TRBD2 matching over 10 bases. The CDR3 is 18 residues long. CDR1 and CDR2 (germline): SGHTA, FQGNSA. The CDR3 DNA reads TGTGCCAGCAGCTTAGCGTTGAGCGGGGGGGCCTCCCACAATGAGCAGTTCTTC. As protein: CASSLALSGGASHNEQFF.

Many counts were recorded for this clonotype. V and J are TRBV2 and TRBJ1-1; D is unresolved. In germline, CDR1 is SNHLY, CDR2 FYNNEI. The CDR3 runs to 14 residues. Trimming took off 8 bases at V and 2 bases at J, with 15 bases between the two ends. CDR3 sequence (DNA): TGTGCCAGCCTTCTCGACAAGGGTAACACTGAAGCTTTCTTT. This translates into CASLLDKGNTEAFF.

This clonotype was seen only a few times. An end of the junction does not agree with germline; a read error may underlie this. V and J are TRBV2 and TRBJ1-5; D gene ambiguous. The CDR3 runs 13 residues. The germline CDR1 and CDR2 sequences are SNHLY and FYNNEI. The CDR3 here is CASREDWGQPQHF. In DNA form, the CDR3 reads TGTGCCAGCAGGGAAGACTGGGGTCAGCCCCAGCATTTT.